This TCR beta chain was sequenced in a study of blood T cell repertoires in COVID-19. In the study overall: COVID-19 samples collected from the United States, Italy and Spain covered acute and convalescent phases. T cells, B-cell-depleted T cells, or PBMCs supplied cDNA or gDNA.

Germline values: CDR1 SGHAT, CDR2 FQNNGV. This CDR3 is built from 16 residues. Trimming took 0 bases from V and 0 from J; bases not matched to a gene: 3. Authors' methods: Amplified reference gene primers provided the basis for estimating nucleated cell counts. Assay: immunoSEQ multiplex PCR; the TCRdb copy retains only in-frame clones and omits some. That table furnishes V, J and clone size, whereas the DNA furnished D and trimming. Here the sample spans around 160,000 clones, more than 85% being singletons. The sequence was collected from a man between 18 and 35 years old with acute or convalescent COVID-19. Material for sequencing was peripheral blood. The genes are TRBV11-2 and TRBJ2-3; TRBD2 matches 7 bases. DNA of the CDR3: TGTGCCAGCAGCTTAGACCTAGCGGCTAGCACAGATACGCAGTATTTT. Amino acids: CASSLDLAASTDTQYF.